This T cell receptor (beta chain) was documented in a study of T cells in Graves' hyperthyroidism and ophthalmopathy. The investigators amplified TCR beta CDR3 regions from RNA transcripts. An initial round of RT-PCR targeting the TCR CDR3 relied on the HTBI primer set. TCRdb itself ran the multiplex PCR reads through MiXCR, one entry per CDR3 protein. The table records around 450,000 distinct CDR3 sequences, 15% to 17% of them present only once. From germline, CDR1 is DFQATT and CDR2 SNEGSKA (reference sequence). The CDR3 extends over 16 amino acids. V lost 3 bases and J lost 1, with 16 bases in between.

This clonotype was sampled from a woman aged 18-35 years with Graves' hyperthyroidism. This sequence joins TRBV20-1 and TRBJ1-5; D perhaps matches TRBD1 (6 bases). The specimen was blood. CDR3 sequence reads: CSARVGTQGSNQPQHF. In nucleotides, the CDR3 is TGCAGTGCTAGGGTAGGAACTCAGGGGAGCAATCAGCCCCAGCATTTT.